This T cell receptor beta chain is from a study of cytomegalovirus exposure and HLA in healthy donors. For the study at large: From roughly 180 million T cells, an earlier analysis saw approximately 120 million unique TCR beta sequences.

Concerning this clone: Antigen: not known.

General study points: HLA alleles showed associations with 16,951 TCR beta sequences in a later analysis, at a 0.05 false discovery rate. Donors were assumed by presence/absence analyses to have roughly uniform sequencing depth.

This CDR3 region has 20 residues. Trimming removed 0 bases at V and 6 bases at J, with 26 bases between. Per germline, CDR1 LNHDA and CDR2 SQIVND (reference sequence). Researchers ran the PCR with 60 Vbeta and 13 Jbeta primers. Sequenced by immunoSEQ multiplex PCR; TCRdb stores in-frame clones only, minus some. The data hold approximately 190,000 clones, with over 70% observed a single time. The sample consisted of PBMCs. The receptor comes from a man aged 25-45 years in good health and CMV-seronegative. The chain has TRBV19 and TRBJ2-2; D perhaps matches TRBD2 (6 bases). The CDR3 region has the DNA TGTGCCAGTAGTATAGATCTCGGGAGAGGATTGTCCAACGGTGCCGGGGAGCTGTTTTTT. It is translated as CASSIDLGRGLSNGAGELFF.